Only one count was recorded for the clone carrying this T cell receptor (beta chain). The antigen is unknown. This specimen comes from a study of T cell repertoires in cytomegalovirus infection. TCRdb reprocessed the reads via MiXCR and lists one record per CDR3 protein. The sample has 750,000 to 950,000 distinct CDR3 sequences, just under 30% seen once; the top ten hold under 15%. Germline-derived CDR1 and CDR2 are SGHDT and YYEEEE. Trimming pared 4 bases from V and 3 bases from J, leaving 8 bases between. The CDR3 runs 13 residues. This chain links TRBV5-6 with TRBJ1-3; D gene uncertain. This clonotype originated in a human donor in good health (CMV status not recorded). Some clones in this sample may be carry-over from other donors' samples. The input for sequencing was cultured CD8+ T cells from PBMCs, taken from culture after CMV antigen stimulation. The CDR3 sequence is CASSLPIGNTIYF. The CDR3 DNA sequence: TGTGCCAGCAGCCTTCCTATTGGAAACACCATATATTTT.